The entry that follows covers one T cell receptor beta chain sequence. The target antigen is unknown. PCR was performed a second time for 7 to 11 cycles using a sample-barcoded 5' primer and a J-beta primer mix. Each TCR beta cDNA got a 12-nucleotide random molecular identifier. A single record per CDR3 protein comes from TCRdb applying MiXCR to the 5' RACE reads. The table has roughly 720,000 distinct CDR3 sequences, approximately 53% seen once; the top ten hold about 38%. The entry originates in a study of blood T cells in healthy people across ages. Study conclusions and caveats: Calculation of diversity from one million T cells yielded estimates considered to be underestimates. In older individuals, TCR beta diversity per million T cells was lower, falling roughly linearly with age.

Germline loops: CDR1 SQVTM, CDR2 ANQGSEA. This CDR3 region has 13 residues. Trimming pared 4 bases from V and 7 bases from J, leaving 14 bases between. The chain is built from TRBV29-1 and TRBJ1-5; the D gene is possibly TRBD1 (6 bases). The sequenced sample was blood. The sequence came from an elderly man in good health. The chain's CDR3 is CSVVGKGGQPQHF. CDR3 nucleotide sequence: TGCAGCGTTGTCGGCAAGGGGGGGCAGCCCCAGCATTTT.